This T cell receptor beta chain was found in a study of post-analysis software for immune sequencing data. Study findings and constraints: Comparison of patients with controls showed 4 to 6 TRBV segments more frequent in patients, TRBV5-6, TRBV5-1 and TRBV20-1 among them.

TCR beta cDNA libraries had unique molecular identifiers. It was from about 0.98 to 11 million T cells that approximately 500,000 cDNA molecules came. TCRdb independently ran MiXCR on the PCR reads; one entry per CDR3 protein. Altogether 650,000 to 850,000 distinct CDR3 sequences are present, around 53% being singletons, with the ten largest covering around 4.5%. The sample holds a few counts of this clonotype. What it recognizes is unknown. V was trimmed by 6 bases and J by 1 base, leaving 21 bases between them. There are 17 residues in the CDR3. Germline V gives CDR1 MNHNS, CDR2 SASEGT. The sequence came from a girl between 10 and 17 years old with multiple sclerosis. The sample consisted of blood. This chain connects TRBV6-1 to TRBJ1-1; maybe TRBD1 (6 bases). CDR3 coding DNA: TGTGCCAGCAGGAGACGCTTTCTGACAGGAAGGAACACTGAAGCTTTCTTT. As protein: CASRRRFLTGRNTEAFF.